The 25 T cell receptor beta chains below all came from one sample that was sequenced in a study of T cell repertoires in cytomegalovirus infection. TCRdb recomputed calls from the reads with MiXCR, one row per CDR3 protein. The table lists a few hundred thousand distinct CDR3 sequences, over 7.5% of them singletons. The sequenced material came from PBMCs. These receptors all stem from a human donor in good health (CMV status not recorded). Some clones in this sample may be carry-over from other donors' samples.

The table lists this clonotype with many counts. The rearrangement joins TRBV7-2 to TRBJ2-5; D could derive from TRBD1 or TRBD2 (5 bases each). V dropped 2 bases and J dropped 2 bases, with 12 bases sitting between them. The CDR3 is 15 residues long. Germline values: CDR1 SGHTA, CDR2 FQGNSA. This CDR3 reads CASSLSGGIQETQYF. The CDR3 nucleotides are TGTGCCAGCAGCTTAAGTGGGGGAATACAAGAGACCCAGTACTTC.

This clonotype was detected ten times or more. This CDR3 is CASSLVGRDDYGYTF. For the CDR3, the DNA is TGTGCCAGCAGCTTAGTTGGGCGGGACGACTATGGCTACACCTTC. This chain connects TRBV7-2 to TRBJ1-2; D possibly corresponds to TRBD1 (5 bases). Looked up from germline, CDR1 is SGHTA and CDR2 is FQGNSA. There are 15 residues in the CDR3. V lost 1 base and J lost 3, with 12 bases in between.

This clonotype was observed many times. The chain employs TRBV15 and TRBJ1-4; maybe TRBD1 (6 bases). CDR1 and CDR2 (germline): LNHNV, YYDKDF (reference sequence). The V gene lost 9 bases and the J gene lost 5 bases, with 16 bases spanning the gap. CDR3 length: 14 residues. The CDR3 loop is CATSRVRGNEKLFF. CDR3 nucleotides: TGTGCCACTTCAAGGGTCAGGGGAAATGAAAAACTGTTTTTT.

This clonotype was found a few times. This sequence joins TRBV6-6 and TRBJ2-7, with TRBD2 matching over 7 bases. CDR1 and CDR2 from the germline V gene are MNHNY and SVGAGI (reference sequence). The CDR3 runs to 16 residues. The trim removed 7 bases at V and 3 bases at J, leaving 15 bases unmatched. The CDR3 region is CASTSFPAGEGYEQYF. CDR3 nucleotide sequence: TGTGCCAGCACCTCCTTCCCCGCGGGAGAGGGCTACGAGCAGTACTTC.

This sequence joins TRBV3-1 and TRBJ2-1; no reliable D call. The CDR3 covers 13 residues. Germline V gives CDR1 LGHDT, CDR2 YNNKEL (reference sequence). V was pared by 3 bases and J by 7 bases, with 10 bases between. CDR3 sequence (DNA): TGTGCCAGCAGCCAGGCTATCGGAAATGAGCAGTTCTTC. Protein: CASSQAIGNEQFF.

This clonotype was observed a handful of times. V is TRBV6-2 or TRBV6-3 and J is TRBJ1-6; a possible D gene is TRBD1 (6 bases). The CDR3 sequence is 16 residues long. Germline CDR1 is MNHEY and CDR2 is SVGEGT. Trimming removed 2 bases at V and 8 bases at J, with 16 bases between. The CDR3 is CASSYTPGQGDSPLHF. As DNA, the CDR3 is TGTGCCAGCAGTTACACCCCGGGACAAGGGGATTCACCCCTCCACTTT.

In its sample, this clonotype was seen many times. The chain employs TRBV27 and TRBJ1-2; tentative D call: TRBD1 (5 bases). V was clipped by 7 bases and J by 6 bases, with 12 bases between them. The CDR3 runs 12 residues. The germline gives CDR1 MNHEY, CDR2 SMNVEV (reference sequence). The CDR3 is CASTSGLDGYTF. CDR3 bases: TGTGCCAGCACCTCAGGGTTGGATGGCTACACCTTC.

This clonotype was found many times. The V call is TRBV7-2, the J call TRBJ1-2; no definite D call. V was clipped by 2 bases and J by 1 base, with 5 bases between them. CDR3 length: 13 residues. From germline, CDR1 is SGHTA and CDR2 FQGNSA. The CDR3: CASSLSVNYGYTF. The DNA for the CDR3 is TGTGCCAGCAGCTTATCTGTTAACTATGGCTACACCTTC.

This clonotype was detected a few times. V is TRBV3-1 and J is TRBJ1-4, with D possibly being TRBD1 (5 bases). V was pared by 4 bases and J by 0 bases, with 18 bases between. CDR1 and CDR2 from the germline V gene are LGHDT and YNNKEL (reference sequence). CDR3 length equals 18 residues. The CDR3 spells CASSLKPPGFATNEKLFF. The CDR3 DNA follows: TGTGCCAGCAGCCTAAAGCCCCCAGGGTTTGCAACTAATGAAAAACTGTTTTTT.

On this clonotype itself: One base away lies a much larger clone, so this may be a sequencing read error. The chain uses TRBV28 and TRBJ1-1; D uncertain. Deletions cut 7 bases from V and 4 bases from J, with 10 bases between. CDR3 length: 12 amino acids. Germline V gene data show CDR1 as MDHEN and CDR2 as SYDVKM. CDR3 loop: CASTAMITEAFF. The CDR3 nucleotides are TGTGCCAGCACAGCCATGATCACTGAAGCTTTCTTT.

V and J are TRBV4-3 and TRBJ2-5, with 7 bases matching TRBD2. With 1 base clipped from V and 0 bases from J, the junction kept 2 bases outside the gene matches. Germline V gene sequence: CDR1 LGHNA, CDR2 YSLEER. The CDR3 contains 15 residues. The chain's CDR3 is CASSQGEGNQETQYF. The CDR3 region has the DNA TGCGCCAGCAGCCAAGGGGAGGGGAACCAAGAGACCCAGTACTTC.

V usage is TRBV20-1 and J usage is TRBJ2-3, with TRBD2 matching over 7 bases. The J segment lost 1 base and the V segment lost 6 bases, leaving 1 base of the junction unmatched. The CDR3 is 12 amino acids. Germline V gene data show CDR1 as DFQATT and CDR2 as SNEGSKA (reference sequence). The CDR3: CSAGLGTDTQYF. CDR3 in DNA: TGCAGTGCAGGACTAGGCACAGATACGCAGTATTTT.

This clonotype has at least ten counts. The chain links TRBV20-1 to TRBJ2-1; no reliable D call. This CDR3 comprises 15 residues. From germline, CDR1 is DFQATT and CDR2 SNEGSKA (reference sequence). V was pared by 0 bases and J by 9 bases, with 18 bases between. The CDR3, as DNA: TGCAGTGCTAGAGATCTCTACGCGTCCCGGATTGAGCAGTTCTTC. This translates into CSARDLYASRIEQFF.

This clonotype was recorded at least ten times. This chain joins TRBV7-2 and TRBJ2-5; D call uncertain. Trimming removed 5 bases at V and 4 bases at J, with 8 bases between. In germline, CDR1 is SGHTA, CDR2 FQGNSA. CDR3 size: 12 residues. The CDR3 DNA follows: TGTGCCAGCAGCGCTAAGGGAGAGACCCAGTACTTC. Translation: CASSAKGETQYF.

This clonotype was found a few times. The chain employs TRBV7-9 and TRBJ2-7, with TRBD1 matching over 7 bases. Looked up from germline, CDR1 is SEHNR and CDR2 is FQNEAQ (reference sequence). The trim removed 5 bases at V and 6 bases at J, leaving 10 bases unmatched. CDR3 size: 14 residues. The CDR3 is CASSAGQAVPEQYF. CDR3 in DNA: TGTGCCAGCAGCGCAGGACAGGCTGTCCCCGAGCAGTACTTC.

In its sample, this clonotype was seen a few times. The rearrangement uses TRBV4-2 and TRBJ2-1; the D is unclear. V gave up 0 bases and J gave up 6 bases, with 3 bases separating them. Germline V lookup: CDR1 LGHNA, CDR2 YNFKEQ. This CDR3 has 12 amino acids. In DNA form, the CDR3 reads TGTGCCAGCAGCCAAGAATCCAATGAGCAGTTCTTC. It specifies CASSQESNEQFF.

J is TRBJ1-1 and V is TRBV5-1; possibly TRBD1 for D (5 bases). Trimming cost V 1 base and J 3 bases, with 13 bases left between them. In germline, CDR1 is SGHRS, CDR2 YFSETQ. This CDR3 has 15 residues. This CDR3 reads CASSLLGLGDTEAFF. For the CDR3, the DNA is TGCGCCAGCAGCTTGTTGGGACTGGGGGACACTGAAGCTTTCTTT.

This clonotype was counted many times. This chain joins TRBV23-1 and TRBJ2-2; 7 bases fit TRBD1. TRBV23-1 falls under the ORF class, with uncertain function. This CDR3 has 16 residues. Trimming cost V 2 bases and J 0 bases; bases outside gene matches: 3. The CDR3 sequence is CASSQGGQPNTGELFF. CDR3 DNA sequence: TGCGCCAGCAGTCAAGGGGGACAGCCGAACACCGGGGAGCTGTTTTTT.

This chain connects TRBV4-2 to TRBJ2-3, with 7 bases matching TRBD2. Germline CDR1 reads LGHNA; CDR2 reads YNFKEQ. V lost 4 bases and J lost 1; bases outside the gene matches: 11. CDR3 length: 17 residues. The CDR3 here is CASSLRREGRGTDTQYF. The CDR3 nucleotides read TGTGCCAGCAGCCTCCGCAGGGAGGGTAGGGGCACAGATACGCAGTATTTT.

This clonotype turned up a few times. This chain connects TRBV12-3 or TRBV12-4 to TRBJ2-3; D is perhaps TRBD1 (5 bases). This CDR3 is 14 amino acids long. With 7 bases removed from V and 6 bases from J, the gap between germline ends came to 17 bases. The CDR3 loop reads CASTFLGLTDTQYF. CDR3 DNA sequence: TGTGCCAGCACCTTCTTGGGGCTGACGGATACGCAGTATTTT.

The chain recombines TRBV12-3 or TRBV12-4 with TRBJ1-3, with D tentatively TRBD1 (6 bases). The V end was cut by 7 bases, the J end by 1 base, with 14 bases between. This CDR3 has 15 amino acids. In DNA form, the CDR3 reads TGTGCCAGCACGGGGGGGCGCTGGTCTGGAAACACCATATATTTT. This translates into CASTGGRWSGNTIYF.

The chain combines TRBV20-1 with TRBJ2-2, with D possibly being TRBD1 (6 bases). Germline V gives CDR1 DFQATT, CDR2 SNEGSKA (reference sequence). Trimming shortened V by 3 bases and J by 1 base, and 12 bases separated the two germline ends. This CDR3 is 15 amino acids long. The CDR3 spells CSASSQGMNTGELFF. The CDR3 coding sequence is TGCAGTGCTAGCAGTCAGGGGATGAACACCGGGGAGCTGTTTTTT.

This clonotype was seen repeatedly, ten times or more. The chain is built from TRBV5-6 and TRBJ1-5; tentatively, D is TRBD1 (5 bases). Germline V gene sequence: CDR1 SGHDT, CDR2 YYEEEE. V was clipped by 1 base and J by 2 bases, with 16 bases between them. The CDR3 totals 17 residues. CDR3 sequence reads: CASSLLAGSIGNQPQHF. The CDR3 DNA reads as TGTGCCAGCAGCTTGCTAGCAGGGAGCATTGGCAATCAGCCCCAGCATTTT.

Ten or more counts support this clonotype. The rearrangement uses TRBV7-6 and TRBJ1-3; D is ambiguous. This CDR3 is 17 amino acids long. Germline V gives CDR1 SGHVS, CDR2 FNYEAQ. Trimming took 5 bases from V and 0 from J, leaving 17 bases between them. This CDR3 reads CASSPPGIRHSGNTIYF. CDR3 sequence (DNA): TGTGCCAGCAGCCCACCGGGGATTAGACACTCTGGAAACACCATATATTTT.

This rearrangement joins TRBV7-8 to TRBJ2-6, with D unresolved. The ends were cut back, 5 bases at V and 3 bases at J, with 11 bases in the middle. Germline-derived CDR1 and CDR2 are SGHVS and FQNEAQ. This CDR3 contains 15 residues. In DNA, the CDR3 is TGTGCCAGCAGCGCCATGGGAAGTGGGGCCAACGTCCTGACTTTC. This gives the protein CASSAMGSGANVLTF.